This passage covers 18 T cell receptor beta chains from one sample sequenced in a study of shared clonotypes between healthy human individuals. Method: immunoSEQ multiplex PCR; TCRdb's copy keeps in-frame clones and lacks some. The sample lists around 2,000,000 clones, about 92% occurring once. Naive CD8 populations comprised CD45RO-negative cells positively selected for CCR7, excluding terminally differentiated effector memory CD45RA+ cells. The sample consisted of naive CD8+ T cells from PBMCs. These receptors were taken from a man aged 18 to 35 in good health. Some clones in this sample may be carry-over from other donors' samples.

V usage is TRBV19 and J usage is TRBJ1-5; 8 bases are a match to TRBD1. Germline V gives CDR1 LNHDA, CDR2 SQIVND (reference sequence). V was pared by 7 bases and J by 6 bases, with 11 bases of the junction left unmatched. This CDR3 comprises 15 residues. CDR3 DNA: TGTGCCAGTACCTCAGACAGGGGATATCTTCAGCCCCAGCATTTT. Translated: CASTSDRGYLQPQHF.

The V call is TRBV9, the J call TRBJ1-2; D perhaps matches TRBD1 (5 bases). The V gene's germline CDR1 is SGDLS and CDR2 YYNGEE. With 4 bases removed from V and 5 bases from J, the gap between germline ends came to 15 bases. The CDR3 loop spans 14 amino acids. CDR3 amino acids: CASSPSQGGYGYTF. The CDR3 region has the DNA TGTGCCAGCAGCCCGAGTCAGGGAGGATATGGCTACACCTTC. The variable domain in full, completed from reference TRBV9 and TRBJ1-2, reads DSGVTQTPKHLITATGQRVTLRCSPRSGDLSVYWYQQSLDQGLQFLIQYYNGEERAKGNILERFSAQQFPDLHSELNLSSLELGDSALYFCASSPSQGGYGYTFGSGTRLTVV.

The chain is built from TRBV7-9 and TRBJ2-1; 7 nucleotides align to TRBD2. Germline V gene data show CDR1 as SEHNR and CDR2 as FQNEAQ (reference sequence). V was pared by 4 bases and J by 3 bases, with 15 bases of the junction left unmatched. The CDR3 is made up of 18 amino acids. The DNA of the CDR3 is TGTGCCAGCAGCTCCCTGATGGCGGGAGCTCCCCTCTACAATGAGCAGTTCTTC. It yields the protein CASSSLMAGAPLYNEQFF.

In nucleotides, the CDR3 is TGTGCCAGCAGCTTGGGGGACTTAGATTACAATGAGCAGTTCTTC. This encodes CASSLGDLDYNEQFF. The rearrangement uses TRBV5-4 and TRBJ2-1; TRBD2 is a possible D gene (6 bases). The CDR3 spans 15 residues. Germline V gene sequence: CDR1 SGHNT, CDR2 YYREEE (reference sequence). With 0 bases removed from V and 4 bases from J, the gap between germline ends came to 11 bases.

The chain has TRBV6-1 and TRBJ1-5, with D uncertain. The V gene lost 1 base and the J gene lost 5 bases, with 0 bases spanning the gap. Germline CDR1 MNHNS, CDR2 SASEGT. CDR3 length: 11 residues. CDR3 nucleotides: TGTGCCAGCAGTGAAGATCAGCCCCAGCATTTT. This sequence encodes CASSEDQPQHF.

This chain uses TRBV6-5 with TRBJ2-7; no clear D gene. The CDR3 is made up of 13 amino acids. Germline loops: CDR1 MNHEY, CDR2 SVGAGI. Between the trimmed V and J ends, which lost 2 bases and 5 bases, there was a span of 10 bases. CDR3 nucleotide sequence: TGTGCCAGCAGTTACCCCTGGGCGGACGAGCAGTACTTC. Protein: CASSYPWADEQYF.

V gene TRBV29-1 combines with J gene TRBJ2-5, with D tentatively TRBD1 or TRBD2 (6 bases each). This CDR3 region has 15 residues. Germline V gene lookup returns CDR1 SQVTM and CDR2 ANQGSEA. V dropped 6 bases and J dropped 1 base, with 18 bases sitting between them. The CDR3 nucleotides read TGCAGCGTCCCATATGGGGGGCCCTTCCAAGAGACCCAGTACTTC. Protein sequence: CSVPYGGPFQETQYF.

As to this clone: The same CDR3 arises from other DNA sequences in this sample as well. The chain links TRBV11-2 to TRBJ2-7; D remains ambiguous. Germline CDR1 is SGHAT and CDR2 is FQNNGV. V was shortened by 0 bases and J by 4 bases, with 7 bases between the two germline ends. The CDR3 extends over 13 amino acids. In DNA, the CDR3 is TGTGCCAGCAGCTTAGATCCGGGTTACGAGCAGTACTTC. Translation gives CASSLDPGYEQYF. Using reference TRBV11-2 and TRBJ2-7 for the parts outside the CDR3, the full variable domain is EAGVAQSPRYKIIEKRQSVAFWCNPISGHATLYWYQQILGQGPKLLIQFQNNGVVDDSQLPKDRFSAERLKGVDSTLKIQPAKLEDSAVYLCASSLDPGYEQYFGPGTRLTVT.

Concerning this clone itself: One end of the junction varies from germline; a read error may be responsible. The J gene is TRBJ1-1, the V gene TRBV7-9; TRBD1 might be the D (5 bases). The CDR3 contains 14 residues. Germline-derived CDR1 and CDR2 are SEHNR and FQNEAQ (reference sequence). The CDR3 is CASILGAGNIEAFF. The DNA of the CDR3 is TGTGCCAGCATCCTCGGGGCAGGGAACATTGAAGCTTTCTTT.

The chain uses TRBV6-5 and TRBJ1-2, with D unresolved. Germline CDR1 and CDR2: MNHEY and SVGAGI. V lost 4 bases and J lost 8, with 17 bases in between. CDR3 size: 14 residues. CDR3 nucleotide sequence: TGTGCCAGCAGTTCCCGGTTCGAGAGCCAGGGCTACACCTTC. It is translated as CASSSRFESQGYTF.

With regard to this clone: In the same sample, other DNA sequences code for this CDR3. CDR3 DNA sequence: TGTGCCAGCAGCTCCGGCCTGAACACTGAAGCTTTCTTT. Protein sequence: CASSSGLNTEAFF. The gene calls are TRBV11-2 and TRBJ1-1, with unresolved D. CDR1 is SGHAT and CDR2 is FQNNGV in the germline V gene. The CDR3 length is 13 residues. V shed 4 bases and J shed 0 bases, with 6 bases lying between them. Using reference TRBV11-2 and TRBJ1-1 for the parts outside the CDR3, the full variable domain is EAGVAQSPRYKIIEKRQSVAFWCNPISGHATLYWYQQILGQGPKLLIQFQNNGVVDDSQLPKDRFSAERLKGVDSTLKIQPAKLEDSAVYLCASSSGLNTEAFFGQGTRLTVV.

The chain carries TRBV28 and TRBJ2-4; the D is unclear. This CDR3 spans 12 amino acids. From germline, CDR1 is MDHEN and CDR2 SYDVKM. V shed 2 bases and J shed 10 bases, with 9 bases lying between them. CDR3 region: CASSLIPAIQYF. The DNA for the CDR3 is TGTGCCAGCAGTTTAATCCCCGCGATTCAGTACTTC.

The genes are TRBV9 and TRBJ2-7; D is unresolved. The V end was cut by 4 bases, the J end by 4 bases, with 15 bases between. The CDR3 has 14 residues. Germline assignment: CDR1 SGDLS and CDR2 YYNGEE. The DNA for the CDR3 is TGTGCCAGCAGCCCACAAGGGCGGCTATACGAGCAGTACTTC. Protein sequence: CASSPQGRLYEQYF.

The chain uses TRBV6-4 and TRBJ2-3; the match to TRBD2 covers 8 bases. The length of the CDR3 is 16 residues. Germline-derived CDR1 and CDR2 are MRHNA and SNTAGT. J was trimmed by 4 bases and V by 1 base; bases with no gene match: 7. CDR3 loop: CASSDYGGRSADTQYF. The CDR3 DNA is TGTGCCAGCAGTGACTATGGCGGGAGGAGCGCAGATACGCAGTATTTT.

The chain has TRBV9 and TRBJ1-2; TRBD1 might be the D (6 bases). The ends were cut back, 0 bases at V and 2 bases at J, with 14 bases in the middle. This CDR3 comprises 16 residues. CDR1 SGDLS and CDR2 YYNGEE come from the germline V gene. Here the CDR3 reads CASSVGSTGSNYGYTF. The CDR3 region has the DNA TGTGCCAGCAGCGTAGGGTCGACAGGCAGCAACTATGGCTACACCTTC.

The chain couples TRBV9 to TRBJ2-3; 11 bases match TRBD2. Trimming took 5 bases from V and 6 from J; bases not matched to a gene: 14. There are 17 residues in the CDR3. In germline, CDR1 is SGDLS, CDR2 YYNGEE. The CDR3 DNA reads as TGTGCCAGCAGTGCGGAACGGGGACTAGCGGCGGGGGATACGCAGTATTTT. Translating gives CASSAERGLAAGDTQYF.

V and J are TRBV5-6 and TRBJ2-3; 7 bases align to TRBD2. The germline CDR1 and CDR2 sequences are SGHDT and YYEEEE. This CDR3 has 16 residues. V shed 4 bases, J shed 7 bases, and the junction held 15 bases outside the gene matches. The CDR3 DNA sequence: TGTGCCAGCAGCCCCCCGACGACTAGCCCTTTGAATACGCAGTATTTT. This sequence encodes CASSPPTTSPLNTQYF. The full variable domain, with the rest looked up from reference TRBV5-6 and TRBJ2-3, is DAGVTQSPTHLIKTRGQQVTLRCSPKSGHDTVSWYQQALGQGPQFIFQYYEEEERQRGNFPDRFSGHQFPNYSSELNVNALLLGDSALYLCASSPPTTSPLNTQYFGPGTRLTVL.

This chain joins TRBV27 and TRBJ1-2; D remains unclear. CDR3 length: 13 amino acids. V lost 10 bases to trimming and J lost 4 bases, with 16 bases between them. The germline V gene has CDR1 MNHEY and CDR2 SMNVEV (reference sequence). The chain's CDR3 is CATSPLGSYGYTF. For the CDR3, the DNA is TGTGCCACCTCCCCCCTCGGAAGCTATGGCTACACCTTC.